Below, 11 T cell receptor beta chains from the same sample are listed, as sequenced in a study of blood T cell repertoires in COVID-19. Sequencing used immunoSEQ multiplex PCR; TCRdb keeps in-frame clones, though not all of them. The table shows roughly 220,000 clones, with around 89% occurring only once. The sample comprised PBMCs or T cells enriched from blood (not recorded which). All receptors derive from a woman in her late teens or twenties in a cohort exposed to, infected with or recovered from COVID-19 (not recorded which).

This chain links TRBV29-1 with TRBJ2-7, with D maybe TRBD2 (5 bases). Trimming removed 3 bases at V and 0 bases at J, with 12 bases between. CDR1 SQVTM and CDR2 ANQGSEA come from the germline V gene. The CDR3 spans 14 residues. The CDR3 sequence is CSVEDRGNSYEQYF. CDR3 nucleotides: TGCAGCGTTGAGGATCGGGGTAACTCCTACGAGCAGTACTTC.

The gene calls are TRBV11-2 and TRBJ2-5, with D possibly TRBD2 on 7 matching bases. The CDR3 spans 15 residues. The germline CDR1 and CDR2 sequences are SGHAT and FQNNGV. The ends were cut back, 8 bases at V and 3 bases at J, with 19 bases in the middle. The CDR3 spells CASWNKGGGEETQYF. CDR3 coding DNA: TGTGCCAGCTGGAACAAGGGGGGGGGCGAAGAGACCCAGTACTTC.

The genes are TRBV3-1 (or the pseudogene TRBV3-2) and TRBJ2-1; D remains unclear. CDR1 LGHDT and CDR2 YNNKEL come from the germline V gene (reference sequence). The CDR3 runs to 15 residues. V lost 1 base to trimming and J lost 0 bases, with 7 bases between them. In DNA, the CDR3 is TGTGCCAGCAGCCAAGCTCTTAGCTCCTACAATGAGCAGTTCTTC. Protein: CASSQALSSYNEQFF.

This chain uses TRBV2 with TRBJ1-1; D unclear. With 4 bases removed from V and 5 bases from J, the gap between germline ends came to 11 bases. The CDR3 sequence is 13 residues long. Germline values: CDR1 SNHLY, CDR2 FYNNEI. The DNA for the CDR3 is TGTGCCAGCAGTGGAGGCAGAGGAACTGAAGCTTTCTTT. Translating gives CASSGGRGTEAFF.

The chain is built from TRBV6-5 and TRBJ1-5; weak D call: TRBD1 (6 bases). The CDR3 totals 14 residues. The germline V and J ends were trimmed by 6 bases and 11 bases, with 20 bases remaining between them. Germline V gene lookup returns CDR1 MNHEY and CDR2 SVGAGI. CDR3 in amino acids: CASSLTGARGAQHF. The DNA for the CDR3 is TGTGCCAGCAGCCTGACAGGAGCTCGAGGGGCCCAGCATTTT.

The chain uses TRBV2 and TRBJ1-2, with D perhaps TRBD1 (5 bases). V dropped 5 bases and J dropped 4 bases, with 14 bases sitting between them. From germline, CDR1 is SNHLY and CDR2 FYNNEI. The length of the CDR3 is 14 residues. The CDR3 spells CASSPGGDFYGYTF. The CDR3 bases are TGTGCCAGCAGTCCGGGGGGGGATTTCTATGGCTACACCTTC.

The chain recombines TRBV19 with TRBJ2-6, with 7 bases aligning to TRBD2. CDR1 is LNHDA and CDR2 is SQIVND in the germline V gene (reference sequence). The V segment lost 7 bases and the J segment 3 bases; nucleotides outside the gene matches: 3. The CDR3 has 14 amino acids. CDR3 in DNA: TGTGCCAGTACCGGGGGGAGTGGGGCCAACGTCCTGACTTTC. Amino acid sequence: CASTGGSGANVLTF.

J is TRBJ2-7 and V is TRBV12-5; tentatively, D is TRBD1 (6 bases). CDR1 LGHNT and CDR2 FRNRAP come from the germline V gene. The ends were cut back, 3 bases at V and 5 bases at J, with 14 bases in the middle. The CDR3 totals 14 residues. CDR3 protein: CASGLGQRYDEQYF. Written as DNA, the CDR3 is TGTGCTAGTGGTTTAGGACAGCGATACGACGAGCAGTACTTC.

The V call is TRBV4-1, the J call TRBJ1-1; possibly TRBD1 for D (5 bases). Germline V CDR1 and CDR2: MGHRA, YSYEKL. V was shortened by 6 bases and J by 5 bases, with 22 bases between the two germline ends. CDR3 length equals 16 residues. The CDR3 protein is CASSGGNAGFRTEAFF. The CDR3 region has the DNA TGCGCCAGCAGTGGGGGGAACGCGGGGTTTAGGACTGAAGCTTTCTTT.

This clone has a single count. The CDR3 sequence is CASSSIRGGPIIGNTIYF. The CDR3 coding sequence is TGTGCCAGCAGTTCCATTCGGGGTGGACCTATAATAGGAAACACCATATATTTT. The chain couples TRBV28 to TRBJ1-3; D unresolved. CDR3 length: 18 residues. Deletions cut 4 bases from V and 4 bases from J, with 23 bases between. Germline CDR1 reads MDHEN; CDR2 reads SYDVKM.

The chain combines TRBV28 with TRBJ1-5; D may be TRBD1 (5 bases). The CDR3 totals 17 residues. The germline gives CDR1 MDHEN, CDR2 SYDVKM. V was cut by 1 base and J by 2 bases, with 15 bases left in between. The CDR3 DNA follows: TGTGCCAGCAGTTTATATGGCCCCTCGGGGGGCAATCAGCCCCAGCATTTT. The encoded protein is CASSLYGPSGGNQPQHF.